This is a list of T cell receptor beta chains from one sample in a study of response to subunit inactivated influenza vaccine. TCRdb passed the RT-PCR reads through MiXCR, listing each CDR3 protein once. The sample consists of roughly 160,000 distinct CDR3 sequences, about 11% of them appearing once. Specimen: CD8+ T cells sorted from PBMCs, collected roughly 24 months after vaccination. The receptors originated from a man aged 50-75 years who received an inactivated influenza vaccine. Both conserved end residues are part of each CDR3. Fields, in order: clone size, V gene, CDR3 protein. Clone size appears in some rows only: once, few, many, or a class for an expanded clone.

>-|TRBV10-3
CAISERSSRDVGSNYGYTF
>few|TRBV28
CASSLLAGEHEQFF
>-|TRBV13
CASSSYRVNSYEQYF
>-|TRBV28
CASRPMGLPGNTIYF
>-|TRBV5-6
CASSLPDNEQFF
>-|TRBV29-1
CSVRRADEQFF
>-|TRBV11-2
CASSLEIASSTEAFF
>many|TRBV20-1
CSARALDGPYEQYF
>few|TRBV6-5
CASSYSGQGAGEQFF
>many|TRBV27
CASSLSGDTQYF
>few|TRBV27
CASSLWGPTGELFF
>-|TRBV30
CAWSVLSTDTQYF
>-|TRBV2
CASTPRGRKAGELFF
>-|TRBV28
CASRPTDVANYGYTF
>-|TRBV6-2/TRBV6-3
CASSYTLFGAFF
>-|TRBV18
CASSRSGTQYNEQFF
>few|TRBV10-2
CASSVGGSSNEQFF
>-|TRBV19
CASTRAGGEAFF
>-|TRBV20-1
CSAARAYEQYF
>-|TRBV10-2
CASKDSGVQPQHF
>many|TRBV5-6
CASSLYNEQFF
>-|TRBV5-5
CASSSTGTGISSGYTF
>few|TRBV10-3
CAISAGEGTGELFF
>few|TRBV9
CASSPTGTPIYEQYF
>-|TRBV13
CASSPTTQNTEAFF
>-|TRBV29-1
CSVEGDGVEQYF
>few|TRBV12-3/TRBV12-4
CASSRASSYNEQFF
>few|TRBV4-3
CASSQDVGQGKNIQYF
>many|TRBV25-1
CASSDDREDEQFF
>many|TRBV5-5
CASSLVPNNEQFF
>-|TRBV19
CASSMYRGSYEQYF
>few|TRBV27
CASSSIPGWGDTQYF
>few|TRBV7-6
CASSLVSGGGYTF
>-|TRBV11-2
CASSFGQGFEQFF
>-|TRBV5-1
CASSLGRESLYEQYF
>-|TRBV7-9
CASSFSGFEQYF
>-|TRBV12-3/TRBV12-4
CASSFPGQGARNTEAFF
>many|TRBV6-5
CASSYSIPGQGFYEQYF
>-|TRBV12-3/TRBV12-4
CASSLPVGEQYF
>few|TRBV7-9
CASRRDTQYF
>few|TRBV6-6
CASSYSITGELFF
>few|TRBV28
CASSLARILTDTQYF
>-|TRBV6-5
CASSYLGTGGYEQYF
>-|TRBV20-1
CSARDGQGGGKNIQYF
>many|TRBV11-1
CASSFRDPGELFF
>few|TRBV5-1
CASSPSSGGQYNEQFF
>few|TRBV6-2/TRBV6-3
CASSYFRVNEQFF
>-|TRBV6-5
CASSYYYGSSGNTIYF
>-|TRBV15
CATSRDPGGFNTEAFF
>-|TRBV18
CASSPAGGTYEQYF
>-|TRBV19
CASRIQRGPRLFF
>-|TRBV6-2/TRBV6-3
CASSYAGEGGYEQYF
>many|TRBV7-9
CASSIRTVEDEQFF